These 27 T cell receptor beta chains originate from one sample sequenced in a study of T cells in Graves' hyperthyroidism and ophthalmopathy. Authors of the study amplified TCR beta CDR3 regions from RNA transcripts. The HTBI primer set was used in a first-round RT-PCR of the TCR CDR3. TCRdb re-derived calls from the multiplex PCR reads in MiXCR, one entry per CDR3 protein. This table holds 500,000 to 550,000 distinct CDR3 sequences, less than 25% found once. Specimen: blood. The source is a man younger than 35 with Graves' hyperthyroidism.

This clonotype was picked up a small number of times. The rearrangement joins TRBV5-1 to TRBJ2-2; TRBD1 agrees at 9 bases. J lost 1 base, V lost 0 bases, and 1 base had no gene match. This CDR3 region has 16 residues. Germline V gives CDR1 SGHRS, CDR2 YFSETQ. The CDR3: CASSLGQGVNTGELFF. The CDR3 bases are TGCGCCAGCAGCTTGGGACAGGGGGTGAACACCGGGGAGCTGTTTTTT.

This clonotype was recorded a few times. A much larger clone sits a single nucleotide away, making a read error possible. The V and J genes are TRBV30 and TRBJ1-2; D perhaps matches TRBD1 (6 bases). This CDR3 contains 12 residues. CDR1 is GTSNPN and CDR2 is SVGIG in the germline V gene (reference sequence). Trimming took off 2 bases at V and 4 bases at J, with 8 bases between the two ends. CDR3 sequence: CAWSLGGYGYTF. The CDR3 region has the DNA TGTGCCTGGAGTCTAGGGGGCTATGGCTACACCTTC.

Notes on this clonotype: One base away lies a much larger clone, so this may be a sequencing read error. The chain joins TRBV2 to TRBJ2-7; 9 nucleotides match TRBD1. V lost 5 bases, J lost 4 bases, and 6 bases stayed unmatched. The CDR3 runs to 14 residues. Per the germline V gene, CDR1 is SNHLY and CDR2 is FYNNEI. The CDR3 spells CASSTGTGIYEQYF. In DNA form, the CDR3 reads TGTGCCAGCAGTACCGGGACAGGGATTTACGAGCAGTACTTC.

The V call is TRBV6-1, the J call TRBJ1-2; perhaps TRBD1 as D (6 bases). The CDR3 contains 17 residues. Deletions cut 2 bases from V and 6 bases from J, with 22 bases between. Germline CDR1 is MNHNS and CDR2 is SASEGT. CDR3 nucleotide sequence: TGTGCCAGCAGTGAATGGTATAGGAGGAACAGGGAAGATGGCTACACCTTC. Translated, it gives CASSEWYRRNREDGYTF.

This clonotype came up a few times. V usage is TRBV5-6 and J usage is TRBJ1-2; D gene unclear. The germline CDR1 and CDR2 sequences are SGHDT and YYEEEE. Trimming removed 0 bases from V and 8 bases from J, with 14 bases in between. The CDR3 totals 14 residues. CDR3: CASSLVAHSGGYTF. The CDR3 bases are TGTGCCAGCAGCTTGGTGGCTCATTCGGGGGGCTACACCTTC. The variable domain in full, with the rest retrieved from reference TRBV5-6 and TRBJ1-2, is DAGVTQSPTHLIKTRGQQVTLRCSPKSGHDTVSWYQQALGQGPQFIFQYYEEEERQRGNFPDRFSGHQFPNYSSELNVNALLLGDSALYLCASSLVAHSGGYTFGSGTRLTVV.

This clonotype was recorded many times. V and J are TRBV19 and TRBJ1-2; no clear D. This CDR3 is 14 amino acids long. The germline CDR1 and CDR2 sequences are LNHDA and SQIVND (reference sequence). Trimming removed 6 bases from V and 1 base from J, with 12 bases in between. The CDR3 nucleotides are TGTGCCAGTAGCGACACGGGGTTTAACTATGGCTACACCTTC. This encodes CASSDTGFNYGYTF.

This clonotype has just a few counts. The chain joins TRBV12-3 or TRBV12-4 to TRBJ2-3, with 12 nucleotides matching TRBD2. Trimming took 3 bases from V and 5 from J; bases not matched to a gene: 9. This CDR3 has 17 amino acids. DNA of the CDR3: TGTGCCAGCAGTTTGGGGGTTCTAGCGGGGGGGCAAGATACGCAGTATTTT. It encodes CASSLGVLAGGQDTQYF.

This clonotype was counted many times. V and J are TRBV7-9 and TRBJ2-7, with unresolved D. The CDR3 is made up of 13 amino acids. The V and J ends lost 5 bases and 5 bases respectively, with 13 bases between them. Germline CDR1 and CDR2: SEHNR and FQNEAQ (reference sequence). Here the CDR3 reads CASSRTPSNEQYF. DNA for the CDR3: TGTGCCAGCAGCCGAACACCATCCAACGAGCAGTACTTC.

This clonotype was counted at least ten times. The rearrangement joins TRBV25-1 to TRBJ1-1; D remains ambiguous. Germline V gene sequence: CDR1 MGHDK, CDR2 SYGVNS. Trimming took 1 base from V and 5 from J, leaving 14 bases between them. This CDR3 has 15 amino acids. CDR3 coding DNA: TGTGCCAGCAGTGAATCCTTAGGACGGTGGACTGAAGCTTTCTTT. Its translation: CASSESLGRWTEAFF.

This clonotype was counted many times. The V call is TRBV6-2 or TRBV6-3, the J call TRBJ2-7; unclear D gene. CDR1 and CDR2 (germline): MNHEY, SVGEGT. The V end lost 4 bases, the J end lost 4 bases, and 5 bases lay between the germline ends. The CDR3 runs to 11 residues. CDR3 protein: CASSWSYEQYF. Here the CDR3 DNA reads TGTGCCAGCAGTTGGTCTTACGAGCAGTACTTC.

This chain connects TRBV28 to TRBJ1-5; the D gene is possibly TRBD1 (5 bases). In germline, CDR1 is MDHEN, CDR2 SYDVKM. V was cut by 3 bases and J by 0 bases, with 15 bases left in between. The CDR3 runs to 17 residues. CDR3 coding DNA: TGTGCCAGCAGTTTGTCCGGGGACCAATATAGCAATCAGCCCCAGCATTTT. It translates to CASSLSGDQYSNQPQHF. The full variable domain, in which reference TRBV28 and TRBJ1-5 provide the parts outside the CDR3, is DVKVTQSSRYLVKRTGEKVFLECVQDMDHENMFWYRQDPGLGLRLIYFSYDVKMKEKGDIPEGYSVSREKKERFSLILESASTNQTSMYLCASSLSGDQYSNQPQHFGDGTRLSIL.

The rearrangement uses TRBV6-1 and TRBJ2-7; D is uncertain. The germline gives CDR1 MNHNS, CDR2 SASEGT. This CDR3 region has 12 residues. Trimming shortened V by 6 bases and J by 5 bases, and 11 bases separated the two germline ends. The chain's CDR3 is CASSRPKNEQYF. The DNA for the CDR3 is TGTGCCAGCAGCCGCCCTAAGAACGAGCAGTACTTC.

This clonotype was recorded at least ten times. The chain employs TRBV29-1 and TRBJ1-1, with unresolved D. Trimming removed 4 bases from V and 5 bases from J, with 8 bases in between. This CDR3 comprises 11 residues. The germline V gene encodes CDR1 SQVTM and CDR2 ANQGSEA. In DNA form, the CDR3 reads TGCAGCGTTGGAGAGAAGACTGAAGCTTTCTTT. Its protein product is CSVGEKTEAFF.

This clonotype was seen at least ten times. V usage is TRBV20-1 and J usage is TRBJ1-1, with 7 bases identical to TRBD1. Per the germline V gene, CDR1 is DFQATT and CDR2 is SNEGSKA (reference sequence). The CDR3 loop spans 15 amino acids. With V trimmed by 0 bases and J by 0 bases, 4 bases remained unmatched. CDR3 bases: TGCAGTGCTAGAGATCAGGGGGGAATGAACACTGAAGCTTTCTTT. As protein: CSARDQGGMNTEAFF.

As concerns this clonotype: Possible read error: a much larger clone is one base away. CDR3 amino acids: CASCQAGVVTEAFF. In DNA, the CDR3 is TGCGCCAGCTGCCAAGCGGGGGTTGTCACTGAAGCTTTCTTT. The chain links TRBV4-1 to TRBJ1-1, with D perhaps TRBD1 (5 bases). Germline values: CDR1 MGHRA, CDR2 YSYEKL. This CDR3 is built from 14 residues.

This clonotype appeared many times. DNA of the CDR3: TGTGCCAGCAGTGGGACTAGCGGGGGGGCGTACGAGCAGTACTTC. It translates to CASSGTSGGAYEQYF. The genes are TRBV6-1 and TRBJ2-7, with 15 nucleotides matching TRBD2. Germline CDR1 MNHNS, CDR2 SASEGT. The CDR3 loop spans 15 amino acids. The V and J ends lost 4 bases and 4 bases, in that order; junction bases with no gene match: 2.

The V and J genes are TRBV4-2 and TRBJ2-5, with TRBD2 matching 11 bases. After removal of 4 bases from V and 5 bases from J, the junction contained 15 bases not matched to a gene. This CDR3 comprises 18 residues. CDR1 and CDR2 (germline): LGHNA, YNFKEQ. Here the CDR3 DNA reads TGTGCCAGCAGCCCCGGGACTAGCGGATCCCCGGGATCTGAGACCCAGTACTTC. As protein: CASSPGTSGSPGSETQYF.

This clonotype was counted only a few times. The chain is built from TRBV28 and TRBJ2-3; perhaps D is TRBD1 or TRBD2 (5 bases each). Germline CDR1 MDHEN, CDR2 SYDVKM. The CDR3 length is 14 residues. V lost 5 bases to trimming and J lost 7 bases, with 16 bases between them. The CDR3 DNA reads TGTGCCAGCAGTCCCCGGGGCGAGGGGAATACGCAGTATTTT. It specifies CASSPRGEGNTQYF.

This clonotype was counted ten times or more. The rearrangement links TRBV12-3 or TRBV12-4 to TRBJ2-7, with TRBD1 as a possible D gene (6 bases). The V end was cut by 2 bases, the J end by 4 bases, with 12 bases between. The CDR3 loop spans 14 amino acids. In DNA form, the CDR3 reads TGTGCCAGCAGTTTAACAGGGAATGGGTACGAGCAGTACTTC. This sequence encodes CASSLTGNGYEQYF.

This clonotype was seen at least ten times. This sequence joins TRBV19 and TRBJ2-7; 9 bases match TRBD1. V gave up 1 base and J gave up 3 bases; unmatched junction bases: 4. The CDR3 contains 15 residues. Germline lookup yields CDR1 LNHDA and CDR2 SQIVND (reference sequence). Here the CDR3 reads CASSIGTGQGYEQYF. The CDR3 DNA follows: TGTGCCAGTAGTATAGGTACGGGACAGGGCTACGAGCAGTACTTC.

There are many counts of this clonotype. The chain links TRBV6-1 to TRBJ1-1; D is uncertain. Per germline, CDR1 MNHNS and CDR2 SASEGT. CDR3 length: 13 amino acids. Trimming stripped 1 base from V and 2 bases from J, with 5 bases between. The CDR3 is CASSEGINTEAFF. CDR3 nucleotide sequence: TGTGCCAGCAGTGAAGGGATCAACACTGAAGCTTTCTTT.

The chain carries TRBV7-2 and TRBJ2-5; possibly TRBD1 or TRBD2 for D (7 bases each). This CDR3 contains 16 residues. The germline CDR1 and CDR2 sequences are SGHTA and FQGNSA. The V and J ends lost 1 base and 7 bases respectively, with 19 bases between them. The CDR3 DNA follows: TGTGCCAGCAGCTTAGGAGGGGCCAGGGGGGGTGTGACCCAGTACTTC. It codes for CASSLGGARGGVTQYF. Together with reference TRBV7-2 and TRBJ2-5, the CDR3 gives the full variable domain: GAGVSQSPSNKVTEKGKDVELRCDPISGHTALYWYRQSLGQGLEFLIYFQGNSAPDKSGLPSDRFSAERTGGSVSTLTIQRTQQEDSAVYLCASSLGGARGGVTQYFGPGTRLLVL.

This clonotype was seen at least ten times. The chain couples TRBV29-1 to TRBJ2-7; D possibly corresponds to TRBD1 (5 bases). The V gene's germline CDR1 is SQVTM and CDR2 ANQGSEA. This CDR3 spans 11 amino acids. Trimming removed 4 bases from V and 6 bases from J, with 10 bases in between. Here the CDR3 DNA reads TGCAGCGTTGTAGGGGATGGCGAGCAGTACTTC. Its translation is CSVVGDGEQYF.

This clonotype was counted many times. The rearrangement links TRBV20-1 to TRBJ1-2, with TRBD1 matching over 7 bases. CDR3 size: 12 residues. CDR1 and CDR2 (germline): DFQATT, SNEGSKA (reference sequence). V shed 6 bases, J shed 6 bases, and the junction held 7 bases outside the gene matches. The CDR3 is CSARPGGDGYTF. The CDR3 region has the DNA TGCAGTGCGCGACCAGGGGGGGATGGCTACACCTTC.

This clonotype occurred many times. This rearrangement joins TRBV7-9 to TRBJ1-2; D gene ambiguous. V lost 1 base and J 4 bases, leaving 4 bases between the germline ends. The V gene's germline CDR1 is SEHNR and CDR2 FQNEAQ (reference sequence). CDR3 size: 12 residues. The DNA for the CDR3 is TGTGCCAGCAGCTTAGATCCCTATGGCTACACCTTC. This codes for CASSLDPYGYTF. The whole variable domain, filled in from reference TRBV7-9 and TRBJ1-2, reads DTGVSQNPRHKITKRGQNVTFRCDPISEHNRLYWYRQTLGQGPEFLTYFQNEAQLEKSRLLSDRFSAERPKGSFSTLEIQRTEQGDSAMYLCASSLDPYGYTFGSGTRLTVV.

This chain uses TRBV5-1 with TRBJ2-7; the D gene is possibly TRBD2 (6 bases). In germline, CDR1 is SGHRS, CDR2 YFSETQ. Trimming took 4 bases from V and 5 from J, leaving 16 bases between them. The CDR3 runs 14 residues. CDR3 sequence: CASSPGTAWNEQYF. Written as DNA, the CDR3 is TGCGCCAGCAGCCCCGGGACTGCCTGGAACGAGCAGTACTTC.

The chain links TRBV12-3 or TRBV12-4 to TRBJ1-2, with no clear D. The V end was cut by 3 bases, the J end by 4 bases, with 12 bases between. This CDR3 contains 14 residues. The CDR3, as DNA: TGTGCCAGCAGTTTGGTCAGGAACCTCTATGGCTACACCTTC. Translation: CASSLVRNLYGYTF.